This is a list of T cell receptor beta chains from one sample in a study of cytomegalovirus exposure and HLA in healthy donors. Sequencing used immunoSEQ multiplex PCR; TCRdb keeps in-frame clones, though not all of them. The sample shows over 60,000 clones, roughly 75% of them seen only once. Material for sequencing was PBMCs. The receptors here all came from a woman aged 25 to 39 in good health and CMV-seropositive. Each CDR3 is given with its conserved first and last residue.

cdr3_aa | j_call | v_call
CAISGSGGFYGYTF | TRBJ1-2 | TRBV10-3
CASSLWTSGSSWNEQFF | TRBJ2-1 | TRBV7-6
CASSKTGFSYEQYF | TRBJ2-7 | TRBV5-5
CASSLSGVSGTQYF | TRBJ2-5 | TRBV28
CASSLRLAGGGTDTQYF | TRBJ2-3 | TRBV28
CATSREGGQVGQPQHF | TRBJ1-5 | TRBV15
CASAGSSREKLFF | TRBJ1-4 | TRBV27
CASSLSLAAVYEQYF | TRBJ2-7 | TRBV27
CASSLNPNYGYTF | TRBJ1-2 | TRBV5-4
CASSVIVSGRNNEQFF | TRBJ2-1 | TRBV11-2
CASSFRDKRSGELFF | TRBJ2-2 | TRBV5-6
CASSLLQGVGFF | TRBJ2-1 | TRBV7-2
CASSFGGDTEAFF | TRBJ1-1 | TRBV5-1
CASSTPGQGNGYTF | TRBJ1-2 | TRBV19
CASSSRGLAVYNEQFF | TRBJ2-1 | TRBV28
CATTGTGRGGAFF | TRBJ1-1 | TRBV28
CASSLATAGTDTQYF | TRBJ2-3 | TRBV7-9
CASSEPPFNSPLHF | TRBJ1-6 | TRBV25-1
CASSLRGQGLRGMNTEAFF | TRBJ1-1 | TRBV19
CASSLSTGRNTEAFF | TRBJ1-1 | TRBV7-3
CSASGAYEQYF | TRBJ2-7 | TRBV20-1
CASSIIGSGEETQYF | TRBJ2-5 | TRBV5-1